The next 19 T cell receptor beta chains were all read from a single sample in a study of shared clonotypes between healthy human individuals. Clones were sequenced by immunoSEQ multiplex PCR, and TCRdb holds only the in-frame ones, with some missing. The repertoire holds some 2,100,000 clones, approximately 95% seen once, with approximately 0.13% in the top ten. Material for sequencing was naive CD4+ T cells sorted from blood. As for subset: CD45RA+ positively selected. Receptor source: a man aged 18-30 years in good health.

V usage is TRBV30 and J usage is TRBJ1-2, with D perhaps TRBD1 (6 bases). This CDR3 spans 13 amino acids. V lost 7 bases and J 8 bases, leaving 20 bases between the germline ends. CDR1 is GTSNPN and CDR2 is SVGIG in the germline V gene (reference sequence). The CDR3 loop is CASFPDRTGGYTF. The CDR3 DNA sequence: TGTGCCTCATTCCCCGACAGGACGGGAGGCTACACCTTC.

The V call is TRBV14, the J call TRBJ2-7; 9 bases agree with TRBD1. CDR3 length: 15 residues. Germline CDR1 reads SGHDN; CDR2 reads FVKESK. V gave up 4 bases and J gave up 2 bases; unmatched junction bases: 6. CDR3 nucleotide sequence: TGTGCCAGCAGCCGGTCCGGGACAGGGACCTACGAGCAGTACTTC. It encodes CASSRSGTGTYEQYF.

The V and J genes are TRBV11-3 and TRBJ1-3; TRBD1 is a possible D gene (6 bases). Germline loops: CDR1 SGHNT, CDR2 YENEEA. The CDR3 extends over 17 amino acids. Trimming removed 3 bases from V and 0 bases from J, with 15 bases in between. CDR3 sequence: CASSLGPGANSGNTIYF. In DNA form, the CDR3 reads TGTGCCAGCAGCTTGGGTCCAGGGGCAAACTCTGGAAACACCATATATTTT.

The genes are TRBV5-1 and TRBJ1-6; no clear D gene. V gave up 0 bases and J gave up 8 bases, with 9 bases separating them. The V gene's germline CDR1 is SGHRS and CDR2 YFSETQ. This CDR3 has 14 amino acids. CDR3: CASSLDKPDSPLHF. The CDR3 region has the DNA TGCGCCAGCAGCTTGGACAAACCGGATTCACCCCTCCACTTT.

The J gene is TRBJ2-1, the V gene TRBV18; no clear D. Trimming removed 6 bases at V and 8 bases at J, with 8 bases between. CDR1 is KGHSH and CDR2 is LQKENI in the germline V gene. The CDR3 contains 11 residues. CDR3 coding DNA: TGTGCCAGCTCTTCTACCGATGAGCAGTTCTTC. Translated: CASSSTDEQFF.

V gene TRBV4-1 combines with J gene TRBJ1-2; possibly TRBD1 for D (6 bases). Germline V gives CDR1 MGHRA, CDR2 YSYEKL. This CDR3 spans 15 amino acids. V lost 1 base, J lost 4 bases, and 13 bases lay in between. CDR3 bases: TGCGCCAGCAGCCAAGCCGGACAGTCTAGCTATGGCTACACCTTC. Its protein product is CASSQAGQSSYGYTF.

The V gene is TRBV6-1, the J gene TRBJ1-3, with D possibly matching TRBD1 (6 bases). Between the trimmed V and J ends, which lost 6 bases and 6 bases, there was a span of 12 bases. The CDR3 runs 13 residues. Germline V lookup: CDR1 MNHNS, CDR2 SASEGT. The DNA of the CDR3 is TGTGCCAGCAGGGGGACATCCCAAAACACCATATATTTT. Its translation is CASRGTSQNTIYF.

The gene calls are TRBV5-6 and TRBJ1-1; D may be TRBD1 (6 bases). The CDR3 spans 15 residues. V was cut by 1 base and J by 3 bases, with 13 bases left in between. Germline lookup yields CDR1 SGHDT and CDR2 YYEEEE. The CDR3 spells CASSLRYNRDTEAFF. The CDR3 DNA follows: TGTGCCAGCAGCTTGAGGTACAACAGGGACACTGAAGCTTTCTTT.

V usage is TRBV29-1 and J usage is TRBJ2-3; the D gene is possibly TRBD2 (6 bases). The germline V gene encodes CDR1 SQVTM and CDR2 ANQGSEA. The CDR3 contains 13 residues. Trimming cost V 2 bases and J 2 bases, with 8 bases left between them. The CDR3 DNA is TGCAGCGTTGAACTAGCGATCACAGATACGCAGTATTTT. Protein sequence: CSVELAITDTQYF.

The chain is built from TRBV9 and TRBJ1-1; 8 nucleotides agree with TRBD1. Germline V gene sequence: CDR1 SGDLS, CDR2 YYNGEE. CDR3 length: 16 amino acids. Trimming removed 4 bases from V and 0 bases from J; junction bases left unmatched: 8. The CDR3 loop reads CASSPGGQALNTEAFF. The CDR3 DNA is TGTGCCAGCAGCCCAGGGGGACAGGCCCTGAACACTGAAGCTTTCTTT.

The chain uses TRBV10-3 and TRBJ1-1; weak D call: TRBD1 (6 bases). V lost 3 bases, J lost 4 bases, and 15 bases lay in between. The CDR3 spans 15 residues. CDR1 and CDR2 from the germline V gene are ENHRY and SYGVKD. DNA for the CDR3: TGTGCCATCAGTGAAAACAGGGCTAGGGGCACTGAAGCTTTCTTT. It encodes CAISENRARGTEAFF.

The CDR3 spells CASSYQGRESPLHF. As DNA, the CDR3 is TGTGCCAGCAGTTACCAGGGGCGCGAGTCACCCCTCCACTTT. The V call is TRBV6-5, the J call TRBJ1-6; D perhaps matches TRBD1 (6 bases). The length of the CDR3 is 14 residues. Trimming took off 2 bases at V and 10 bases at J, with 12 bases between the two ends. Per germline, CDR1 MNHEY and CDR2 SVGAGI.

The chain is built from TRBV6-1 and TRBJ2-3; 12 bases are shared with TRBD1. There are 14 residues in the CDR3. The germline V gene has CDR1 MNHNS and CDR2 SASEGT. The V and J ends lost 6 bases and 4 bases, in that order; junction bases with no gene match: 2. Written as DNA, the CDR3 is TGTGCCAGCAGCAGGGACAGGGGGCCAGATACGCAGTATTTT. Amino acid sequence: CASSRDRGPDTQYF.

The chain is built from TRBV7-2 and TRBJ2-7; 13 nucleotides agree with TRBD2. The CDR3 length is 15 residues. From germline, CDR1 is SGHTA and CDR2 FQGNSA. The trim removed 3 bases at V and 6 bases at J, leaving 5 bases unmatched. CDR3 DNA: TGTGCCAGCAGCTTCACTAGCGGGGGGGCCCTCGAGCAGTACTTC. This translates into CASSFTSGGALEQYF.

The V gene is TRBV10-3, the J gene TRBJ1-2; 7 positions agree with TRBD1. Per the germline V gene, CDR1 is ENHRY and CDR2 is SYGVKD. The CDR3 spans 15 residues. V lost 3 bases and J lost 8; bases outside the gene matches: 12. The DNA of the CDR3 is TGTGCCATCAGTGAAGAGGGACAGAGTCTCTCCGGCTACACCTTC. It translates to CAISEEGQSLSGYTF.

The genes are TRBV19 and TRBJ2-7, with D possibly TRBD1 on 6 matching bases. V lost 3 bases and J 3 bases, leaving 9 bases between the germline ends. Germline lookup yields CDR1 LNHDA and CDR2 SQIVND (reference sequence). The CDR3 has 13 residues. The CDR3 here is CASSISDSYEQYF. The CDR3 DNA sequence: TGTGCCAGTAGTATCTCGGACAGCTACGAGCAGTACTTC. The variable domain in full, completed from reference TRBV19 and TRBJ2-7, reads DGGITQSPKYLFRKEGQNVTLSCEQNLNHDAMYWYRQDPGQGLRLIYYSQIVNDFQKGDIAEGYSVSREKKESFPLTVTSAQKNPTAFYLCASSISDSYEQYFGPGTRLTVT.

Here the CDR3 DNA reads TGTGCCAGTAGGTTAGCGGGATCAGAGACCCAGTACTTC. As protein: CASRLAGSETQYF. The chain recombines TRBV19 with TRBJ2-5; 8 bases fit TRBD2. This CDR3 is built from 13 residues. From germline, CDR1 is LNHDA and CDR2 SQIVND (reference sequence). V shed 6 bases and J 4 bases; nucleotides not matched to a gene: 4.

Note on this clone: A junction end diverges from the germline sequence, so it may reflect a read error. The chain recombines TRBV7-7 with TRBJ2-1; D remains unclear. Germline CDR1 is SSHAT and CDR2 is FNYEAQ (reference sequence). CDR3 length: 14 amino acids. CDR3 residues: CASSLGQIGNEQFF. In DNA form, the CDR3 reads TGTGCTAGCAGCTTAGGTCAGATCGGTAATGAGCAGTTCTTC. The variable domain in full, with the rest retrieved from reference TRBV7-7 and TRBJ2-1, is GAGVSQSPRYKVTKRGQDVTLRCDPISSHATLYWYQQALGQGPEFLTYFNYEAQPDKSGLPSDRFSAERPEGSISTLTIQRTEQRDSAMYRCASSLGQIGNEQFFGPGTRLTVL.

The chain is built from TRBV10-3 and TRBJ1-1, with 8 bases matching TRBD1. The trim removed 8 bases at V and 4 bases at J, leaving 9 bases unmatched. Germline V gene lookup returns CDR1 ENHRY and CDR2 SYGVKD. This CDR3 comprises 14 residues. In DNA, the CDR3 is TGTGCCATCGGAGGAACAGGGGGTGTCACTGAAGCTTTCTTT. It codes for CAIGGTGGVTEAFF.